This TCR beta chain was identified during a study of blood T cell repertoires in COVID-19. The repertoire was sequenced with immunoSEQ multiplex PCR; TCRdb's copy has only in-frame clones and lacks some. The sample consists of under 300,000 clones, under 85% of them appearing once. V gave up 6 bases and J gave up 10 bases; unmatched junction bases: 8. This CDR3 has 13 residues. Germline loops: CDR1 SGHAT, CDR2 FQNNGV. The sample comprised peripheral blood. This sequence originates from a woman aged 40 to 55 with active or convalescent COVID-19. This chain connects TRBV11-2 to TRBJ2-1, with 8 nucleotides matching TRBD2. CDR3 amino acids: CASSRGLAGEQFF. The CDR3 DNA reads TGTGCCAGCAGTCGAGGACTAGCCGGAGAGCAGTTCTTC.